One TCR beta chain is described in this entry. These data are taken from a study of control samples from healthy donors and cancer patients. CDR3 length equals 15 residues. CDR1 is SGHDT and CDR2 is YYEEEE in the germline V gene. V was clipped by 0 bases and J by 4 bases, with 14 bases between them. Sequenced by immunoSEQ multiplex PCR; TCRdb stores in-frame clones only, minus some. The table shows about 120,000 clones, with about 89% occurring only once. The sequenced sample was blood. The source of this sequence is a man aged 45 to 65 in good health. This chain connects TRBV5-6 to TRBJ2-7, with D unclear. The CDR3 DNA reads as TGTGCCAGCAGCTTGGGCCTCACCACCATTTACGAGCAGTACTTC. Its protein is CASSLGLTTIYEQYF.